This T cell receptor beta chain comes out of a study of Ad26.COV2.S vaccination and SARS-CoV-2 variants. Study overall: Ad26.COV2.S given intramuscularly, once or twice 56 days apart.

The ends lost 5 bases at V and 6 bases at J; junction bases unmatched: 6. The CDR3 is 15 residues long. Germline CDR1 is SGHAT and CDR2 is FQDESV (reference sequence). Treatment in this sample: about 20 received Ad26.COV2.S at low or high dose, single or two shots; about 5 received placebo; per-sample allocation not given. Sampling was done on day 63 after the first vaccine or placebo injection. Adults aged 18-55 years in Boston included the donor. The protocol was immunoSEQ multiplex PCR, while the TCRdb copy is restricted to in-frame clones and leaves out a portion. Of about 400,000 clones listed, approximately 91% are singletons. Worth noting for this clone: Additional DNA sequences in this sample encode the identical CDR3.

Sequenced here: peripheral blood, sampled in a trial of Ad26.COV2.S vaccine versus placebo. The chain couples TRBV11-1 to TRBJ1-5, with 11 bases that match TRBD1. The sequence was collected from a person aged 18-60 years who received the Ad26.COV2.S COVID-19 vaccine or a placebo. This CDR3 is CASSRGTGGAQPQHF. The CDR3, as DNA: TGTGCCAGCAGCCGCGGGACAGGGGGAGCTCAGCCCCAGCATTTT.